Below, one T cell receptor beta chain is given with its context. The specificity of this receptor is unknown. Base qualities are not provided; no much larger clone lies one nucleotide away. The sample is drawn from a study of blood T cell repertoires in COVID-19 (dated by TCRdb to 2020 to 2022). The study in broad terms: The collaborator samples originated in the United States, Italy and Spain and spanned the acute and convalescent phases of COVID-19. The prospective study material was composed of cDNA or gDNA derived from T cells, B-cell-depleted T cells, or PBMCs. The repertoires were made available in a free public database intended to serve as a resource for research on the immune response to SARS-CoV-2. HLA class I and class II types, where available, came from metadata supplied by the sample provider rather than from assay-based typing. A de-identified subject ID, COVID-19 status, age in years and sex were almost always included in the sample metadata. Deeply sampled blood TCRbeta repertoires from subjects exposed to, actively infected with, or recovered from COVID-19 were included in the dataset. The samples were drawn from two sources: the first 160 participants of the ongoing ImmuneRACE study, and over 1,000 subjects contributed by 6 global collaborators. The study at large found these results: How much clinical and demographic metadata was included differed by source and by participant, and the metadata was provided uncurated.

Taken from the germline V gene (reference sequence), the CDR1 and CDR2 loops are MNHEY and SMNVEV. V loses 4 bases of germline sequence and J loses 1 base, and the interval between the two ends is 9 bases. From cysteine to phenylalanine, the CDR3 is 14 amino acids long. Only CDR3 DNA remains: 42 bases, in frame from the first base. TCRbeta CDR3 regions were amplified from genomic DNA by means of the immunoSEQ Assay, a bias-controlled multiplex PCR. In the authors' own workflow: Nucleated cell counts per sample were estimated from amplification of reference gene primers within the assay. To quantify the absolute abundance of each unique TCRbeta CDR3 rearrangement, sequence reads were collapsed and filtered. Productive Simpson clonality was computed per sample as the square root of Simpson's diversity index over productive rearrangements. TCRdb stores this immuneACCESS table with in-frame sequences only. Part of the clones is absent; in the studies checked, under half of the shortfall reflects unresolved V genes, and no reason is known for the rest. V, J and clone size were drawn from that table, and D and trimming were deduced from the DNA. Present in this sample are roughly 120,000 clones, approximately 89% of which were seen just once. The ten largest clones capture approximately 5.1% of the sample.

One collaborating source in Seattle enrolled patients while the patients were actively infected and followed the patients over time throughout the course of disease. Collaborating institutions collected whole blood in K2EDTA tubes following their own protocols. For TCRbeta analysis, collaborators shipped samples as frozen whole blood, isolated PBMCs, or DNA extracted from either of those sample types. What was sequenced was peripheral blood. The V and J segments used are TRBV27 and TRBJ2-3; confidence is insufficient to name the D gene. This clonotype originated in a woman in her sixties or seventies with COVID-19, enrolled during active disease. In nucleotide form, the sequence is TGTGCCAGCAGTTCGGAGTTTCGCACAGATACGCAGTATTTT. Its protein product is CASSSEFRTDTQYF.